This T cell receptor beta chain was documented in a study of spatial heterogeneity in lung cancer. Study overall: The average count in raw reads for each unique TCR and UMI combination exceeded eight appearances.

V lost 4 bases, J lost 2 bases, and 13 bases lay in between. This CDR3 contains 15 residues. Germline assignment: CDR1 KGHDR and CDR2 SFDVKD. TCRdb processed the 5' RACE reads anew with MiXCR; each CDR3 protein has one entry. The sample has about 22,000 distinct CDR3 sequences; more than 5% are singletons. As for time point: sample taken at primary tumor resection. Donors were under 90 untreated early-stage non-small cell lung cancer patients. Unsorted whole RNA samples from tumor, nontumor lung or frozen PBMC were sequenced. By share, this clonotype ranks as medium-sized. The V gene is TRBV24-1, the J gene TRBJ2-5; no clear D gene. Sequencing used PBMCs, obtained at surgery. This receptor was obtained from a male donor with early-stage non-small cell lung cancer. CDR3 nucleotide sequence: TGTGCCACCAGTGACCCCCGGGCCCTGCAAGAGACCCAGTACTTC. It translates to CATSDPRALQETQYF.